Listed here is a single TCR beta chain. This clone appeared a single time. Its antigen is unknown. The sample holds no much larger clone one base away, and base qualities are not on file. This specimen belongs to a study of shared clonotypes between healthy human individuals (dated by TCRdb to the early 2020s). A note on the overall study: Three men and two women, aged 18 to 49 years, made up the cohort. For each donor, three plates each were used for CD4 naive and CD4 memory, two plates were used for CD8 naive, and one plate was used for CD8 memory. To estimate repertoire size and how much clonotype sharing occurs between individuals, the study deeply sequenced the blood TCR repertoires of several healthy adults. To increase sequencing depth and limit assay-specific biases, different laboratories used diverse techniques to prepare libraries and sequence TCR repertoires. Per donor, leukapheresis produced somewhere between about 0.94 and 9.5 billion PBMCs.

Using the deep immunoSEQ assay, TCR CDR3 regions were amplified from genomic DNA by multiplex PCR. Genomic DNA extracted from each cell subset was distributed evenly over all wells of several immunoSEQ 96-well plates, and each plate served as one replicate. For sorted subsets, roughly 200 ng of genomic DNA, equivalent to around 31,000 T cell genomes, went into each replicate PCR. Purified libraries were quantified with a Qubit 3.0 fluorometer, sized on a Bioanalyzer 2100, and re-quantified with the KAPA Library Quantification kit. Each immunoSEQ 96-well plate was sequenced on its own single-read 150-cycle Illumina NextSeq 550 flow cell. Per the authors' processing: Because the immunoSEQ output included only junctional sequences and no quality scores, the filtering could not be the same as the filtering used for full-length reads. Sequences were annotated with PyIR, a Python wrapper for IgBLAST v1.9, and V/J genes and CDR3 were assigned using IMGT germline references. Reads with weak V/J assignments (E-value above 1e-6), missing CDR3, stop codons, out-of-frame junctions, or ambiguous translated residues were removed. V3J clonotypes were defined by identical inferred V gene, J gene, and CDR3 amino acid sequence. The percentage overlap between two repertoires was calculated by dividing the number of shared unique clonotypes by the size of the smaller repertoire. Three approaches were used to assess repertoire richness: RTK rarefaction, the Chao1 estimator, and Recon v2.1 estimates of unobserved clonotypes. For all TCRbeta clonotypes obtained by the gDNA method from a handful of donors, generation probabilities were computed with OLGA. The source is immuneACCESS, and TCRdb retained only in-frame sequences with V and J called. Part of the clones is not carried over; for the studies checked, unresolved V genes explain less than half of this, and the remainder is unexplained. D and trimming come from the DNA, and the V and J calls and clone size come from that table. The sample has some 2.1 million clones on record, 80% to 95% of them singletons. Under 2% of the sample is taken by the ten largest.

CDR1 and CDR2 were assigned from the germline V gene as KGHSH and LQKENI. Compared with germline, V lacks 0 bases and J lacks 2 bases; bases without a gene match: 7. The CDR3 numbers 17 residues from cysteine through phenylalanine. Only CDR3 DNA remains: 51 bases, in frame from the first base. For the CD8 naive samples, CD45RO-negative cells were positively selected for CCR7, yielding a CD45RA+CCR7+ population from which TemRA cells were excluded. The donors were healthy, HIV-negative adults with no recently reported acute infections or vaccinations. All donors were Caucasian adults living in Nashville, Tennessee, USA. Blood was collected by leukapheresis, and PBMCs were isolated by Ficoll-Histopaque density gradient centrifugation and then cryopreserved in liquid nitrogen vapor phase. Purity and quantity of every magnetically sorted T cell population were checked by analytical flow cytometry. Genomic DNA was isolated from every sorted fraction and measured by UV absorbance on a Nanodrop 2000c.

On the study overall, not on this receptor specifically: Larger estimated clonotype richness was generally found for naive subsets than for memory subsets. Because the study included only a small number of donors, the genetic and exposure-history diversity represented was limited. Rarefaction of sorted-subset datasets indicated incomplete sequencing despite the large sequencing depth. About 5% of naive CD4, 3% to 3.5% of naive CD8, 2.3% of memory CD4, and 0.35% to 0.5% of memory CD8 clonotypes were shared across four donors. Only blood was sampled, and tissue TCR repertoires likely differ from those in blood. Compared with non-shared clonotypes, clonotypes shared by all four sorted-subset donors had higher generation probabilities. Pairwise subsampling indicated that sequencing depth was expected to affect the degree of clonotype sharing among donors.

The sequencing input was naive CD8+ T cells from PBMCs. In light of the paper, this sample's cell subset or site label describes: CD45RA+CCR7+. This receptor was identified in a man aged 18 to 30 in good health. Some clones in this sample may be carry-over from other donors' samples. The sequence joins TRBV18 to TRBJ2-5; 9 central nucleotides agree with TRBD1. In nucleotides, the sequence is TGTGCCAGCTCACCACCACATCTACAGGGGGCTCAAGAGACCCAGTACTTC. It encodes CASSPPHLQGAQETQYF.